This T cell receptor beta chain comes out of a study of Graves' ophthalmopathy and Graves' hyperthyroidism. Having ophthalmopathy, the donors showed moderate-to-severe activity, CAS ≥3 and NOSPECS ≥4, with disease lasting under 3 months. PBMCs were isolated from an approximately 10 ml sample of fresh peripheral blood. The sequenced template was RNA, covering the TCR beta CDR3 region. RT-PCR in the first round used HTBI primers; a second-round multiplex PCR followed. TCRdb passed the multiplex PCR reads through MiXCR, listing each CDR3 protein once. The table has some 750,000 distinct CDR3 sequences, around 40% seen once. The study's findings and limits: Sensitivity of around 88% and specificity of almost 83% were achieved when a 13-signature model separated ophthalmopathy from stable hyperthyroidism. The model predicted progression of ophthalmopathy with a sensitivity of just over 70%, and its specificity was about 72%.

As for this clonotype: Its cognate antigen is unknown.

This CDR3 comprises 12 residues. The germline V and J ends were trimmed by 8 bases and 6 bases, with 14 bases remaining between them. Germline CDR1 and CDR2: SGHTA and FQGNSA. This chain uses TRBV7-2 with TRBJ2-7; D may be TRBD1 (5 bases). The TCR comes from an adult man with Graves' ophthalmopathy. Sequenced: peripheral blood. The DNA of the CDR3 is TGTGCCAGCCAGCCTGCAGGGTTCGAGCAGTACTTC. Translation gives CASQPAGFEQYF.